The T cell receptor beta chain described here comes from a study of Ad26.COV2.S vaccination and SARS-CoV-2 variants. Treatment: over 15 received Ad26.COV2.S at low or high dose, single or two shots; a few received placebo; per-sample allocation not given. The samples were gathered on day 63 after the first injection of vaccine or placebo. Whoever gave the sample was an adult aged 18-55 years in Boston. Measured with immunoSEQ multiplex PCR; TCRdb has only the in-frame clones, and not every one. The table shows 440,000 or so clones, with over 80% occurring only once. The CDR3 runs to 11 residues. Trimming took off 0 bases at V and 11 bases at J, with 7 bases between the two ends.

This sequence joins TRBV12-3 or TRBV12-4 and TRBJ1-2; the D is unclear. The receptor was isolated from a person between 18 and 65 years old who received the Ad26.COV2.S COVID-19 vaccine or a placebo. The sequenced sample was peripheral blood, obtained in a trial of Ad26.COV2.S vaccine versus placebo. The CDR3: CASSLASIYTF. The CDR3, as DNA: TGTGCCAGCAGTTTAGCCTCAATTTACACCTTC.